This T cell receptor (beta chain) was observed in a study of response to subunit inactivated influenza vaccine. The CDR3 has 13 residues. J lost 7 bases, V lost 2 bases, and 4 bases had no gene match. The germline CDR1 and CDR2 sequences are PRHDT and FYEKMQ (reference sequence). TCRdb processed the RT-PCR reads anew with MiXCR; each CDR3 protein has one entry. Of 300,000 to 350,000 distinct CDR3 sequences listed, 20% to 25% were seen once; the top ten hold approximately 10%. Source: PBMCs from blood, taken about 20 months after vaccination. This TCR derives from a man aged 50 to 75 who received an inactivated influenza vaccine. The chain carries TRBV13 and TRBJ1-1, with TRBD1 identical over 7 bases. CDR3 in amino acids: CASSLKPGGEAFF. Written as DNA, the CDR3 is TGTGCCAGCAGCTTAAAGCCAGGGGGTGAAGCTTTCTTT.